This TCR beta chain was observed in a study of cytomegalovirus exposure and HLA in healthy donors. Findings and caveats of the study: Accurate prediction of most subjects' HLA-A and HLA-B alleles from TCR beta sequences was reported. In a later analysis, TCR beta V- and J-gene trimming was associated with a missense DCLRE1C variant. A later analysis revealed that TCR association rates differed between HLA loci, peaking at DRB1 and bottoming out at HLA-C.

CDR3 length: 14 amino acids. To note about this clone: Its cognate antigen is unknown.

The PCR made use of 60 Vbeta and 13 Jbeta primers. Some clones are missing from TCRdb's copy, which holds only in-frame ones; the method was immunoSEQ multiplex PCR. In the table there are 150,000 to 200,000 clones, approximately 76% of which are singletons. The TCR sequence derives from a female donor in good health and CMV-seronegative. The sample taken for sequencing was PBMCs. The chain recombines TRBV21-1 with TRBJ1-1; the table calls TRBD1, which could not be checked here. TRBV21-1 represents a pseudogene. The CDR3 sequence: CASSKDRAWTEAFF. CDR3 DNA sequence: TGTGCCAGCAGCAAAGACAGGGCGTGGACTGAAGCTTTCTTT.